The 11 T cell receptor beta chains presented below share a single source sample, sequenced in a study of read filtering for tumor transcriptome and immune sequencing. The library was built from around 400 ng RNA with molecular barcoded adaptors for alpha/delta and beta/gamma chains. TCRdb reprocessed the reads via MiXCR and lists one record per CDR3 protein. Of about 130,000 distinct CDR3 sequences detected, under 15% appear once; the ten largest clones hold 11%. Sequenced: a population of CD138-negative cells sorted from bone marrow. The receptor set was obtained from a donor aged 40 or older with multiple myeloma.

This clonotype appeared many times. J is TRBJ2-1 and V is TRBV7-9; 14 positions agree with TRBD2. Germline CDR1 and CDR2: SEHNR and FQNEAQ (reference sequence). The CDR3 has 15 amino acids. The V and J ends lost 4 bases and 8 bases, in that order; junction bases with no gene match: 4. DNA of the CDR3: TGTGCCAGCAGCTACGGACTAGCGGGGGGTGATGAGCAGTTCTTC. Protein sequence: CASSYGLAGGDEQFF.

As to this clonotype: The junction departs from germline at one end; a sequencing error may be responsible. This chain uses TRBV5-1 with TRBJ1-1, with TRBD1 matching 8 bases. The germline V gene encodes CDR1 SGHRS and CDR2 YFSETQ. There are 14 residues in the CDR3. CDR3 sequence: CAGSLGQGGTEAFF. In DNA, the CDR3 is TGCGCCGGCAGCCTAGGACAGGGAGGGACTGAAGCTTTCTTT.

This clonotype was observed many times. This chain joins TRBV10-3 and TRBJ2-7; 7 bases line up with TRBD2. Germline V gene lookup returns CDR1 ENHRY and CDR2 SYGVKD. The CDR3 spans 11 residues. V was clipped by 8 bases and J by 6 bases; unmatched bases: 4. The CDR3 reads CAIGLVVEQYF. CDR3 DNA sequence: TGTGCCATCGGACTAGTGGTCGAGCAGTACTTC.

The chain recombines TRBV6-5 with TRBJ2-5; a weak D match, TRBD1 (6 bases). The germline V gene encodes CDR1 MNHEY and CDR2 SVGAGI. The CDR3 runs to 14 residues. Trimming pared 2 bases from V and 2 bases from J, leaving 9 bases between. The CDR3 sequence: CASSYNRVQETQYF. CDR3 sequence (DNA): TGTGCCAGCAGTTACAACAGGGTACAAGAGACCCAGTACTTC.

Ten or more counts support this clonotype. The chain employs TRBV18 and TRBJ2-7; no definite D call. With 2 bases removed from V and 0 bases from J, the gap between germline ends came to 11 bases. The CDR3 runs 15 residues. CDR1 is KGHSH, CDR2 LQKENI, per germline. CDR3 nucleotides: TGTGCCAGCTCACCAAAAGCCACCAGCTCCTACGAGCAGTACTTC. As protein: CASSPKATSSYEQYF.

This clonotype was found many times. J is TRBJ2-1 and V is TRBV6-5; 8 positions agree with TRBD2. The CDR3 length is 17 residues. V lost 2 bases, J lost 0 bases, and 6 bases stayed unmatched. Germline CDR1 and CDR2: MNHEY and SVGAGI. DNA for the CDR3: TGTGCCAGCAGTTACAGTGGCGGGGGGTCCTCCTACAATGAGCAGTTCTTC. Its translation is CASSYSGGGSSYNEQFF.

Concerning this clonotype itself: The junction does not match germline at one end; this may be a read error. The chain combines TRBV3-1 with TRBJ2-3; TRBD2 matches at 11 bases. Germline CDR1 is LGHDT and CDR2 is YNNKEL (reference sequence). The CDR3 is 16 residues long. The CDR3 sequence: CASGQVAGGSTDTQYF. The CDR3 nucleotides are TGTGCCAGCGGCCAAGTAGCGGGAGGGTCCACAGATACGCAGTATTTT.

Concerning this clonotype: One junction end disagrees with the germline gene, perhaps due to a read error. The chain has TRBV6-4 and TRBJ2-1, with D perhaps TRBD2 (5 bases). CDR3 size: 13 residues. Germline V gene sequence: CDR1 MRHNA, CDR2 SNTAGT. The CDR3 nucleotides read TGTGCCGGCAGTGACCTTGGAGGCAATGAGCAGTTCTTC. This codes for CAGSDLGGNEQFF.

The chain employs TRBV28 and TRBJ2-4, with 11 bases that match TRBD2. There are 17 residues in the CDR3. Germline V gives CDR1 MDHEN, CDR2 SYDVKM. V dropped 6 bases and J dropped 3; count of bases not matched to a gene: 10. CDR3 DNA sequence: TGTGCCAGCAGACTAGCGGGAGTTCGGGTTGGCAAAAACATTCAGTACTTC. The encoded protein is CASRLAGVRVGKNIQYF.

Ten or more counts support this clonotype. This chain connects TRBV7-9 to TRBJ2-4, with D maybe TRBD1 (6 bases). The length of the CDR3 is 16 residues. Trimming left V 4 bases short and J 13 bases short, with 26 bases between. Germline loops: CDR1 SEHNR, CDR2 FQNEAQ (reference sequence). CDR3: CASSSLPPGESRRQYF. In nucleotides, the CDR3 is TGTGCCAGCAGCTCTTTACCCCCAGGGGAGTCCCGCCGCCAGTACTTC.

This clonotype has at least ten counts. The chain links TRBV5-1 to TRBJ2-7; 8 bases are shared with TRBD1. The CDR3 runs to 14 residues. Germline CDR1 reads SGHRS; CDR2 reads YFSETQ. V shed 4 bases, J shed 3 bases, and the junction held 6 bases outside the gene matches. The CDR3 is CASSGGQDLYEQYF. In DNA form, the CDR3 reads TGCGCCAGCAGCGGGGGACAGGACCTCTACGAGCAGTACTTC.